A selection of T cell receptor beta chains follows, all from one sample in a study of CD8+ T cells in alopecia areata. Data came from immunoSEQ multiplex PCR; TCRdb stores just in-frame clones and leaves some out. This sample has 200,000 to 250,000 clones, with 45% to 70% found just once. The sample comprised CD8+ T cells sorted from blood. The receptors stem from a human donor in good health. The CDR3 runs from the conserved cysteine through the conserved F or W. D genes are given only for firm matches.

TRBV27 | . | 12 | CATYIGEWGYTF
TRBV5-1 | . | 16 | CASSSPPYPTTDTQYF
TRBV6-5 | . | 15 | CASSLTLEGNQPQHF
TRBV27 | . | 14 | CASSFGEGWAGYTF
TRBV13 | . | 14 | CASSHGDDSGLKYF
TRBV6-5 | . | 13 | CASSYSRDNEQFF
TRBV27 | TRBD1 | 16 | CASSTSPTGAGEKLFF
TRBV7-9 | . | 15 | CASSMSPGRGTEAFF
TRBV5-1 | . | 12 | CASRLGGREAFF
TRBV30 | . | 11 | CAWSPGGEAFF
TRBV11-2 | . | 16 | CASSWGQGLPYNEQFF
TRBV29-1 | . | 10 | CSVGGAEAFF
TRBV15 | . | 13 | CATSRDAGSVLFF
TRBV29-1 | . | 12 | CSVDWGMIGYTF
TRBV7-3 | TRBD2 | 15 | CASSLGLAGHGELFF
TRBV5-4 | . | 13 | CASSLGAPYEQYF
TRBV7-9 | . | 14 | CASSPTLSQETQYF
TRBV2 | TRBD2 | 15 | CASSDPGLAGDEQFF
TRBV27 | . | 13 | CASSFGAYTEAFF
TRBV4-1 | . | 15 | CASSQGTGIQETQYF
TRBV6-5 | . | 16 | CASSYSKGPLNYGYTF
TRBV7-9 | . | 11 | CASSPQETQYF
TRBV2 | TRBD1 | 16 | CASSDFLDRPGYGYTF